The 29 T cell receptor beta chains presented below share a single source sample, sequenced in a study of OX40 agonist ivuxolimab in advanced cancers. Libraries were prepared by immunoSEQ multiplex PCR; TCRdb keeps only in-frame clonotypes and omits some of them. The table lists over 6,500 clones, around two thirds of them singletons. The material sequenced was CD4+ or CD8+ T cells sorted from blood, taken in a trial of the OX40 agonist ivuxolimab. The receptors derive from an adult with an advanced solid tumor such as melanoma, head and neck, liver or kidney cancer.

The chain employs TRBV5-1 and TRBJ1-1; TRBD1 matches 7 bases. Germline V gene lookup returns CDR1 SGHRS and CDR2 YFSETQ. J lost 0 bases, V lost 7 bases, and 6 bases had no gene match. CDR3 size: 14 residues. The CDR3 nucleotides are TGCGCCAGCGGGGCGGGACAGATGAACACTGAAGCTTTCTTT. It encodes CASGAGQMNTEAFF.

The chain uses TRBV9 and TRBJ2-2, with 7 bases identical to TRBD2. The length of the CDR3 is 14 residues. Germline V gives CDR1 SGDLS, CDR2 YYNGEE. The V segment lost 3 bases and the J segment 9 bases; nucleotides outside the gene matches: 8. As DNA, the CDR3 is TGTGCCAGCAGCGCTCCCGTCGGGGGGAGGGAGCTGTTTTTT. It specifies CASSAPVGGRELFF.

The chain recombines TRBV7-2 with TRBJ2-5; 11 bases fit TRBD1. Germline V gene lookup returns CDR1 SGHTA and CDR2 FQGNSA. With V trimmed by 4 bases and J by 3 bases, 16 bases remained unmatched. This CDR3 region has 19 residues. CDR3 in DNA: TGTGCCAGCAGCTCCAACCCCGGGACAGGGGGGGTTCTAAAAGAGACCCAGTACTTC. It specifies CASSSNPGTGGVLKETQYF.

The rearrangement joins TRBV7-9 to TRBJ2-1; weak D call: TRBD2 (5 bases). Germline loops: CDR1 SEHNR, CDR2 FQNEAQ (reference sequence). The CDR3 sequence is 14 residues long. The V end was cut by 8 bases, the J end by 5 bases, with 16 bases between. The chain's CDR3 is CASPNAGHNNEQFF. CDR3 DNA sequence: TGTGCCAGCCCTAACGCGGGCCATAACAATGAGCAGTTCTTC.

The CDR3: CASSLDTRVGTDTQYF. For the CDR3, the DNA is TGCGCCAGCAGCTTGGATACTAGGGTTGGGACAGATACGCAGTATTTT. The chain uses TRBV5-1 and TRBJ2-3, with a possible D match to TRBD2 (5 bases). V gave up 0 bases and J gave up 3 bases, with 14 bases separating them. The CDR3 runs to 16 residues. CDR1 and CDR2 from the germline V gene are SGHRS and YFSETQ.

The chain joins TRBV4-3 to TRBJ2-7; D perhaps matches TRBD1 (6 bases). V dropped 0 bases and J dropped 0 bases, with 6 bases sitting between them. The CDR3 runs to 14 residues. Germline loops: CDR1 LGHNA, CDR2 YSLEER. As DNA, the CDR3 is TGCGCCAGCAGCCAAGACAGGGGCTCCTACGAGCAGTACTTC. Translated: CASSQDRGSYEQYF.

The rearrangement links TRBV11-2 to TRBJ1-2; D ambiguous. This CDR3 region has 15 residues. V was shortened by 5 bases and J by 4 bases, with 17 bases between the two germline ends. The V gene's germline CDR1 is SGHAT and CDR2 FQNNGV. CDR3 nucleotide sequence: TGTGCCAGCAGCGTCAGCCAGAGGACCACCTATGGCTACACCTTC. This gives the protein CASSVSQRTTYGYTF.

The chain uses TRBV4-3 and TRBJ2-7, with 8 nucleotides matching TRBD1. The CDR3 runs 16 residues. Germline V gene sequence: CDR1 LGHNA, CDR2 YSLEER. Unmatched junction bases numbered 6, after V lost 1 base and J lost 1 base. CDR3 sequence (DNA): TGCGCCAGCAGCCAAGGTTTCCGGGACAGGTCCTACGAGCAGTACTTC. Translating it yields CASSQGFRDRSYEQYF.

This chain links TRBV11-2 with TRBJ2-6, with 8 bases that match TRBD1. The CDR3 loop spans 18 amino acids. With V trimmed by 3 bases and J by 0 bases, 7 bases remained unmatched. The germline V gene has CDR1 SGHAT and CDR2 FQNNGV. CDR3 nucleotide sequence: TGTGCCAGCAGCTTTTCGGGACAGGACCTCTCTGGGGCCAACGTCCTGACTTTC. It is translated as CASSFSGQDLSGANVLTF. Based on the CDR3 plus reference TRBV11-2 and TRBJ2-6, the full variable domain is EAGVAQSPRYKIIEKRQSVAFWCNPISGHATLYWYQQILGQGPKLLIQFQNNGVVDDSQLPKDRFSAERLKGVDSTLKIQPAKLEDSAVYLCASSFSGQDLSGANVLTFGAGSRLTVL.

In DNA form, the CDR3 reads TGTGCCAGCAGCGTCCCCGGGACTAGCGAACAAGAGACCCAGTACTTC. Encoded protein: CASSVPGTSEQETQYF. This chain connects TRBV7-3 to TRBJ2-5; 10 bases align to TRBD2. The J segment lost 2 bases and the V segment lost 5 bases, leaving 8 bases of the junction unmatched. The germline V gene has CDR1 SGHTA and CDR2 FQGTGA. The CDR3 has 16 amino acids. The variable domain in full, completed from reference TRBV7-3 and TRBJ2-5, reads GAGVSQTPSNKVTEKGKYVELRCDPISGHTALYWYRQSLGQGPEFLIYFQGTGAADDSGLPNDRFFAVRPEGSVSTLKIQRTERGDSAVYLCASSVPGTSEQETQYFGPGTRLLVL.

This clone was recorded once. V gene TRBV4-3 combines with J gene TRBJ1-2; weak D call: TRBD1 (6 bases). Germline V lookup: CDR1 LGHNA, CDR2 YSLEER. Trimming pared 4 bases from V and 0 bases from J, leaving 15 bases between. The CDR3 consists of 16 residues. The CDR3 region has the DNA TGCGCCAGCAGCCTCTCCCGGGGGGCTTCTAACTATGGCTACACCTTC. Residues: CASSLSRGASNYGYTF.

The chain uses TRBV28 and TRBJ2-1; 7 bases fit TRBD2. V gave up 9 bases and J gave up 8 bases; unmatched junction bases: 7. The CDR3 has 12 amino acids. CDR1 and CDR2 (germline): MDHEN, SYDVKM. CDR3 loop: CASSREIYEQFF. The CDR3 DNA reads TGTGCCAGTTCGCGGGAGATCTATGAGCAGTTCTTC.

The V gene is TRBV6-9, the J gene TRBJ2-3, with no clear D. Germline values: CDR1 MNHGY, CDR2 SVAAGI. CDR3 length equals 13 residues. Trimming shortened V by 3 bases and J by 5 bases, and 9 bases separated the two germline ends. As DNA, the CDR3 is TGTGCCAGCAGTTACTCGGACGGAGATACGCAGTATTTT. Translated, it gives CASSYSDGDTQYF.

The V gene is TRBV28, the J gene TRBJ2-7; D is unresolved. Deletions cut 2 bases from V and 0 bases from J, with 17 bases between. Germline V gives CDR1 MDHEN, CDR2 SYDVKM. The CDR3 loop spans 17 amino acids. The DNA for the CDR3 is TGTGCCAGCAGTTTAAGCCGACTCTTGGGCAGCTCCTACGAGCAGTACTTC. Translating it yields CASSLSRLLGSSYEQYF.

J is TRBJ2-3 and V is TRBV5-1, with 8 bases that match TRBD1. Germline CDR1 is SGHRS and CDR2 is YFSETQ. The length of the CDR3 is 15 residues. Trimming removed 2 bases from V and 3 bases from J; junction bases left unmatched: 5. The CDR3 DNA follows: TGCGCCAGCAGCTTCGGTCGGGACAGGACAGATACGCAGTATTTT. It codes for CASSFGRDRTDTQYF. Full variable domain (remainder filled in from reference TRBV5-1 and TRBJ2-3): KAGVTQTPRYLIKTRGQQVTLSCSPISGHRSVSWYQQTPGQGLQFLFEYFSETQRNKGNFPGRFSGRQFSNSRSEMNVSTLELGDSALYLCASSFGRDRTDTQYFGPGTRLTVL.

The table lists this clone with many counts. The V call is TRBV11-2, the J call TRBJ2-3; D gene ambiguous. Germline V gene lookup returns CDR1 SGHAT and CDR2 FQNNGV. This CDR3 is built from 15 residues. Deletions cut 0 bases from V and 0 bases from J, with 7 bases between. The CDR3 loop reads CASSLEGRSTDTQYF. The CDR3, as DNA: TGTGCCAGCAGCTTAGAAGGGCGCAGCACAGATACGCAGTATTTT.

This clone was seen only once. The chain uses TRBV19 and TRBJ2-7; possibly TRBD1 or TRBD2 for D (6 bases each). In germline, CDR1 is LNHDA, CDR2 SQIVND (reference sequence). The CDR3 consists of 15 residues. V shed 1 base and J shed 4 bases, with 14 bases lying between them. The CDR3 reads CASSIAGAINYEQYF. CDR3 in DNA: TGTGCCAGTAGTATAGCGGGGGCTATCAATTACGAGCAGTACTTC.

The sample holds one count of this clone. V and J are TRBV4-1 and TRBJ2-3; TRBD2 agrees at 10 bases. The CDR3 consists of 16 residues. Germline values: CDR1 MGHRA, CDR2 YSYEKL. J gave up 6 bases and V 0 bases, and 6 bases lay outside the gene matches. The CDR3 nucleotides read TGCGCCAGCAGCCAAGATCGGGGTAGCGGGAGGGATACGCAGTATTTT. Translation gives CASSQDRGSGRDTQYF.

By share, this clone counts as medium-sized (0.01 to 0.1%). The chain couples TRBV28 to TRBJ1-2; D is undetermined. Germline CDR1 is MDHEN and CDR2 is SYDVKM. V gave up 3 bases and J gave up 1 base, with 12 bases separating them. This CDR3 comprises 15 residues. CDR3: CASSFDRIYNYGYTF. The CDR3 DNA reads TGTGCCAGCAGTTTTGACCGGATCTATAACTATGGCTACACCTTC.

This clone has only a few counts. This chain uses TRBV7-5 with TRBJ2-7. TRBV7-5 has pseudogene status. This CDR3 contains 12 residues. The DNA for the CDR3 is TGTGCCAGCAGCTTAGTACTGGGGGAGCAGTACTTC. As protein: CASSLVLGEQYF.

The chain has TRBV4-1 and TRBJ2-5; 11 positions match TRBD2. Gene TRBJ2-7 matches the end of the DNA better, so the J call may be wrong. CDR1 is MGHRA, CDR2 YSYEKL, per germline. This CDR3 spans 16 amino acids. This CDR3 reads CASSRLGLAVLDEQYF. The CDR3 bases are TGCGCCAGCAGCCGATTGGGACTAGCGGTCCTTGACGAGCAGTACTTC.

This chain joins TRBV7-2 and TRBJ2-7; 10 bases are a match to TRBD1. From germline, CDR1 is SGHTA and CDR2 FQGNSA. The CDR3 totals 14 residues. The V segment lost 6 bases and the J segment 6 bases; nucleotides outside the gene matches: 8. The chain's CDR3 is CASRGPGTGAEQYF. Here the CDR3 DNA reads TGTGCCAGCAGAGGTCCCGGGACAGGGGCCGAGCAGTACTTC.

The chain recombines TRBV11-2 with TRBJ2-1; the D is unclear. There are 14 residues in the CDR3. Germline V CDR1 and CDR2: SGHAT, FQNNGV. Trimming took 2 bases from V and 9 from J, leaving 14 bases between them. The CDR3 here is CASSLTRALGEQFF. Here the CDR3 DNA reads TGTGCCAGCAGCTTAACTCGAGCCCTTGGTGAGCAGTTCTTC. Variable domain in full (rest from reference TRBV11-2 and TRBJ2-1): EAGVAQSPRYKIIEKRQSVAFWCNPISGHATLYWYQQILGQGPKLLIQFQNNGVVDDSQLPKDRFSAERLKGVDSTLKIQPAKLEDSAVYLCASSLTRALGEQFFGPGTRLTVL.

The chain uses TRBV7-2 and TRBJ2-4, with a possible D match to TRBD1 (6 bases). The V end was cut by 10 bases, the J end by 3 bases, with 10 bases between. This CDR3 contains 12 residues. Germline CDR1 is SGHTA and CDR2 is FQGNSA. The CDR3, as DNA: TGTGCCATTGCAGGGGACAAAAACATTCAGTACTTC. Residues: CAIAGDKNIQYF.

The CDR3 sequence: CASSQTGGANYGYTF. CDR3 nucleotides: TGTGCCAGCAGCCAGACAGGGGGAGCTAACTATGGCTACACCTTC. The rearrangement links TRBV14 to TRBJ1-2; 9 bases align to TRBD1. Germline CDR1 and CDR2: SGHDN and FVKESK. V gave up 3 bases and J gave up 0 bases; unmatched junction bases: 2. The CDR3 length is 15 residues. Looking up the rest from reference TRBV14 and TRBJ1-2 gives the full variable domain: EAGVTQFPSHSVIEKGQTVTLRCDPISGHDNLYWYRRVMGKEIKFLLHFVKESKQDESGMPNNRFLAERTGGTYSTLKVQPAELEDSGVYFCASSQTGGANYGYTFGSGTRLTVV.

The J gene is TRBJ1-1, the V gene TRBV4-3; D is unclear. The CDR3 extends over 12 amino acids. The V end lost 4 bases, the J end lost 5 bases, and 8 bases lay between the germline ends. Germline loops: CDR1 LGHNA, CDR2 YSLEER. The CDR3 here is CASSPDRTEAFF. CDR3 coding DNA: TGCGCCAGCAGCCCAGACCGGACTGAAGCTTTCTTT.

The rearrangement uses TRBV30 and TRBJ2-1; D uncertain. V lost 3 bases, J lost 0 bases, and 12 bases lay in between. CDR1 is GTSNPN and CDR2 is SVGIG in the germline V gene (reference sequence). This CDR3 is built from 15 residues. The CDR3: CAWSTTLSSYNEQFF. For the CDR3, the DNA is TGTGCCTGGAGCACGACTCTTAGCTCCTACAATGAGCAGTTCTTC.

The rearrangement joins TRBV7-6 to TRBJ2-4; 7 nucleotides match TRBD1. Germline values: CDR1 SGHVS, CDR2 FNYEAQ. The CDR3 length is 21 residues. V dropped 5 bases and J dropped 0; count of bases not matched to a gene: 22. The CDR3 protein is CASSPRFRPDRDSRAKNIQYF. In nucleotides, the CDR3 is TGTGCCAGCAGCCCCCGGTTCCGCCCAGACCGGGACAGTCGAGCCAAAAACATTCAGTACTTC.

The chain couples TRBV5-6 to TRBJ2-7; 8 nucleotides line up with TRBD1. The germline gives CDR1 SGHDT, CDR2 YYEEEE. The CDR3 sequence is 13 residues long. After removal of 4 bases from V and 5 bases from J, the junction contained 5 bases not matched to a gene. CDR3 nucleotide sequence: TGTGCCAGCAGCCTAACACAGGGGGACGAGCAGTACTTC. Encoded protein: CASSLTQGDEQYF. Combining the CDR3 with reference TRBV5-6 and TRBJ2-7 gives the whole variable domain DAGVTQSPTHLIKTRGQQVTLRCSPKSGHDTVSWYQQALGQGPQFIFQYYEEEERQRGNFPDRFSGHQFPNYSSELNVNALLLGDSALYLCASSLTQGDEQYFGPGTRLTVT.